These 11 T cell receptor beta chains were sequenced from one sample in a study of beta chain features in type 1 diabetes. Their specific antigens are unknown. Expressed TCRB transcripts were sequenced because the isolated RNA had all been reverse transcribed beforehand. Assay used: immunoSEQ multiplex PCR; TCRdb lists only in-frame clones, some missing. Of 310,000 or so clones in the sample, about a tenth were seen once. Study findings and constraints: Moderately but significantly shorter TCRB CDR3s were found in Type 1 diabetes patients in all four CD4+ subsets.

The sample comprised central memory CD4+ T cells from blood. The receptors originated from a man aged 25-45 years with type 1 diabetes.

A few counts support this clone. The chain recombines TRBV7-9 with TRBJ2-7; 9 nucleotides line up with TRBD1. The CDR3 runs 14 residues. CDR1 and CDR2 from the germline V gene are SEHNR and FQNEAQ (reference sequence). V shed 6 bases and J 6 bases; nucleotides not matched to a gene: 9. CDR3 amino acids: CASRKGTGQAEQYF. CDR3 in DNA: TGTGCCAGCAGGAAGGGGACAGGGCAGGCCGAGCAGTACTTC.

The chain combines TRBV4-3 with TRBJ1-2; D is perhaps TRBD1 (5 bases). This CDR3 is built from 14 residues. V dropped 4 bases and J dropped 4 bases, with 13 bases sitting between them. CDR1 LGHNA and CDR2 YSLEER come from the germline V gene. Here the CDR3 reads CASSPGLLSYGYTF. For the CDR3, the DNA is TGCGCCAGCAGCCCAGGGTTGTTATCCTATGGCTACACCTTC.

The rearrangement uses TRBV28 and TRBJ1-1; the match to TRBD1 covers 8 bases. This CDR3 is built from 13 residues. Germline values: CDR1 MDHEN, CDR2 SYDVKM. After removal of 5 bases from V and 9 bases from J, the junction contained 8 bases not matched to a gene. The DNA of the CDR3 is TGTGCCAGCAGTCCGGACAGGGTAAGAAAAGCTTTCTTT. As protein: CASSPDRVRKAFF.

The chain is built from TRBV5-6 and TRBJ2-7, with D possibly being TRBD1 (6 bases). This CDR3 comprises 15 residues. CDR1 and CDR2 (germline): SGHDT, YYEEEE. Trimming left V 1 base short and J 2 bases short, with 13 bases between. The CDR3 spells CASSLTGNYPYEQYF. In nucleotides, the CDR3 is TGTGCCAGCAGCTTGACAGGGAATTACCCCTACGAGCAGTACTTC.

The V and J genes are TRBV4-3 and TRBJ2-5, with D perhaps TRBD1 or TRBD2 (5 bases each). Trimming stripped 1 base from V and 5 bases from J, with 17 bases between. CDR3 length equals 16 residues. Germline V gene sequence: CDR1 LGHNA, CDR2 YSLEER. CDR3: CASSQGTWDGPETQYF. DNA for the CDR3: TGCGCCAGCAGCCAAGGGACATGGGACGGACCGGAGACCCAGTACTTC.

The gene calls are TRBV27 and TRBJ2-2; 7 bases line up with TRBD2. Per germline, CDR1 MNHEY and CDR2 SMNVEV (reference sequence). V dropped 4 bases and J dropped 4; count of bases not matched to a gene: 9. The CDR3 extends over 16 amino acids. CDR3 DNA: TGTGCCAGCAGTTGGGAGGGGCTTCAGGGCACCGGGGAGCTGTTTTTT. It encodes CASSWEGLQGTGELFF.

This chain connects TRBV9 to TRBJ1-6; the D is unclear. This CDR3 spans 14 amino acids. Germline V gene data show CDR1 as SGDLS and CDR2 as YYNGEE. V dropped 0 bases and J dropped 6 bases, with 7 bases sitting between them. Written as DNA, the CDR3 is TGTGCCAGCAGCGTAGGCTGGATTAATTCACCCCTCCACTTT. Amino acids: CASSVGWINSPLHF.

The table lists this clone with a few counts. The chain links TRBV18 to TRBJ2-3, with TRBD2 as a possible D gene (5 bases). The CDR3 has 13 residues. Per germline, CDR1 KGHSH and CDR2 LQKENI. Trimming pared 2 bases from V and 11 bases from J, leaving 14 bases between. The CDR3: CASSPDTPGRQYF. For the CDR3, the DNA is TGTGCCAGCTCACCAGATACTCCGGGGAGGCAGTATTTT.

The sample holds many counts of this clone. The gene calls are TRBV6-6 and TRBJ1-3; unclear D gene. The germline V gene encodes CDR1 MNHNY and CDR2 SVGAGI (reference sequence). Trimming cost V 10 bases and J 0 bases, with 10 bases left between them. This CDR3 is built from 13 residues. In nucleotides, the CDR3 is TGTGCCACTTTGGTCAGCTCTGGAAACACCATATATTTT. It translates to CATLVSSGNTIYF.

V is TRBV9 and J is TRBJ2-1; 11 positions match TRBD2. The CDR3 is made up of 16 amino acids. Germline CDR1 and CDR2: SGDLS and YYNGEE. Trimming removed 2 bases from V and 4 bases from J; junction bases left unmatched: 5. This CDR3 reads CASSVSGGEVYNEQFF. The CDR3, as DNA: TGTGCCAGCAGCGTTAGCGGGGGGGAAGTGTACAATGAGCAGTTCTTC. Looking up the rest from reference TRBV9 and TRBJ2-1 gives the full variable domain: DSGVTQTPKHLITATGQRVTLRCSPRSGDLSVYWYQQSLDQGLQFLIQYYNGEERAKGNILERFSAQQFPDLHSELNLSSLELGDSALYFCASSVSGGEVYNEQFFGPGTRLTVL.

CDR3 coding DNA: TGCGCCAGCAGCCCGCGAGATGGGACCCAGTACTTC. It translates to CASSPRDGTQYF. The rearrangement uses TRBV5-1 and TRBJ2-5; D gene uncertain. This CDR3 contains 12 residues. CDR1 is SGHRS and CDR2 is YFSETQ in the germline V gene. Trimming removed 4 bases from V and 7 bases from J, with 11 bases in between.